These T cell receptor beta chains were read from a single sample in a study of shared clonotypes between healthy human individuals. Method: immunoSEQ multiplex PCR; TCRdb's copy keeps in-frame clones and lacks some. The repertoire includes millions of clones, approximately 90% of them detected once, and 0.14% sits in the top ten. What was sequenced was naive CD4+ T cells sorted from blood. The receptors were gathered from a man aged 18-30 years in good health. Each CDR3 is given without its conserved first and last residue.

v_call	j_call	cdr3_aa
TRBV27	TRBJ1-1	ASSLKGQGTMNTEAF
TRBV18	TRBJ1-1	ASSPSTEMNTEAF
TRBV6-1	TRBJ1-2	ASSGGGGSYGYT
TRBV30	TRBJ2-2	AWSVITGGELF
TRBV4-2	TRBJ1-6	ASSQTAAGTGYSPLH
TRBV2	TRBJ2-1	ASRGGYNEQF
TRBV5-1	TRBJ2-3	ASSPLAGFADTQY
TRBV7-9	TRBJ2-7	ASSSGTAQY
TRBV19	TRBJ1-3	ASTPAAGGFPGNTIY
TRBV7-2	TRBJ1-6	ASSLDSRSPLH
TRBV28	TRBJ2-5	ASSLTSGGEETQY
TRBV4-1	TRBJ2-1	ASSPAAGSYNEQF
TRBV7-2	TRBJ2-5	ASSLKARARY
TRBV7-2	TRBJ2-3	ASSLSASTDTQY
TRBV27	TRBJ2-1	ASSLSETGGPSSYNEQF
TRBV20-1	TRBJ1-1	SATENTEAF
TRBV25-1	TRBJ1-5	ASSATENSNQPQH
TRBV19	TRBJ2-1	ASAMRGEQF
TRBV4-1	TRBJ2-7	ASRASGERLSYEQY
TRBV18	TRBJ1-3	ASSPPGGKAGNTIY
TRBV25-1	TRBJ1-2	ASRGTEYYGYT
TRBV30	TRBJ1-1	AVIGGNTEAF
TRBV4-1	TRBJ2-7	ASSQGTGGTYEQY
TRBV5-1	TRBJ2-3	ASRLGVTDTQY
TRBV10-2	TRBJ2-1	AAQDPASYEQF
TRBV6-5	TRBJ1-5	ASSSSNFQPQH
TRBV27	TRBJ2-3	ASSPRPAGTSTDTQY
TRBV5-1	TRBJ1-6	ASSLSNYNSPLH
TRBV28	TRBJ1-1	ASAEVIANTEAF
TRBV4-1	TRBJ2-7	ASSQVLANSYEQY
TRBV10-3	TRBJ2-2	AISAGQATGELF
TRBV15	TRBJ1-5	ATSSGLGQPQH
TRBV7-9	TRBJ1-5	ASSARDRETLQPQH
TRBV2	TRBJ2-3	ASSVGTDTQY
TRBV9	TRBJ2-2	ASSTGNTGELF
TRBV30	TRBJ2-7	AWSPRTSSYEQY
TRBV29-1	TRBJ2-1	SVSLGSYNEQF
TRBV29-1	TRBJ1-1	SAGEKPNTEAF
TRBV5-1	TRBJ1-4	ASSTAAATNEKLF
TRBV6-5	TRBJ2-1	ASSPVGYNEQF
TRBV28	TRBJ2-1	ASSGFGEQF
TRBV29-1	TRBJ1-1	SVAQGGAF
TRBV4-1	TRBJ2-1	ASSRGAGQGYNEQF
TRBV7-9	TRBJ2-5	ASSLRASGSETQY
TRBV11-2	TRBJ2-7	ASSLTYEQY
TRBV19	TRBJ2-5	ASSILAGGPETQY
TRBV10-3	TRBJ2-7	AISGQNLYEQY
TRBV9	TRBJ2-1	ASSAGGSYNEQF
TRBV6-6	TRBJ2-1	AANTGGRGDNEQF
TRBV9	TRBJ2-1	ASSGGGGTYNEQF
TRBV10-1	TRBJ2-3	ASSEISGWADTQY
TRBV11-2	TRBJ2-3	ASSPSPGADTQY
TRBV4-3	TRBJ2-7	ASSQNLRTLGSTYEQY
TRBV5-6	TRBJ1-2	ASSTGQGYGYT
TRBV19	TRBJ2-5	ASIGQGKGETQY